This passage covers 16 T cell receptor beta chains from one sample sequenced in a study of T cell changes during pregnancy in multiple sclerosis. Assay used: immunoSEQ multiplex PCR; TCRdb lists only in-frame clones, some missing. This table has roughly 110,000 clones, 92% appearing once. This specimen was peripheral blood, taken in the third trimester of pregnancy. These receptors were collected from a female donor in good health, enrolled as a control in a pregnancy study.

J is TRBJ2-2 and V is TRBV5-1; 8 bases fit TRBD2. Germline V CDR1 and CDR2: SGHRS, YFSETQ. The CDR3 is made up of 16 amino acids. V trimming: 0 bases; J trimming: 5 bases; junction bases outside the gene matches: 6. CDR3 loop: CASSLGGGRGTGELFF. In nucleotides, the CDR3 is TGCGCCAGCAGCTTGGGCGGGGGGCGCGGAACCGGGGAGCTGTTTTTT.

The genes are TRBV6-1 and TRBJ1-5, with D unresolved. V lost 2 bases and J lost 6, with 17 bases in between. Looked up from germline, CDR1 is MNHNS and CDR2 is SASEGT. The CDR3 length is 16 residues. The CDR3 loop is CASSETWYDATQPQHF. CDR3 DNA: TGTGCCAGCAGTGAAACTTGGTACGATGCTACTCAGCCCCAGCATTTT.

The chain employs TRBV10-3 and TRBJ2-6; 7 positions agree with TRBD1. The CDR3 has 15 residues. The germline CDR1 and CDR2 sequences are ENHRY and SYGVKD. V dropped 4 bases and J dropped 2; count of bases not matched to a gene: 2. As DNA, the CDR3 is TGTGCCATCAGTGGAGGGGGCCCTGGGGCCAACGTCCTGACTTTC. The encoded protein is CAISGGGPGANVLTF.

The genes are TRBV11-3 and TRBJ2-7, with D possibly TRBD2 on 5 matching bases. The germline CDR1 and CDR2 sequences are SGHNT and YENEEA. V lost 2 bases and J lost 2, with 10 bases in between. The CDR3 has 14 residues. The CDR3 DNA follows: TGTGCCAGCAGCTTAATTCCCGGGACCTACGAGCAGTACTTC. It encodes CASSLIPGTYEQYF.

This clone was counted once. The chain couples TRBV7-2 to TRBJ1-2; 11 bases agree with TRBD1. V trimming: 1 base; J trimming: 3 bases; junction bases outside the gene matches: 4. The length of the CDR3 is 16 residues. Germline-derived CDR1 and CDR2 are SGHTA and FQGNSA. CDR3 DNA: TGTGCCAGCAGCTTAGATTGGACAGGGGGCGACTATGGCTACACCTTC. Its translation: CASSLDWTGGDYGYTF.

This chain's CDR3 is CASSLQGGVQPQHF. CDR3 DNA sequence: TGTGCCAGCAGCTTACAGGGGGGAGTTCAGCCCCAGCATTTT. The J gene is TRBJ1-5, the V gene TRBV7-2; 7 bases agree with TRBD1. The CDR3 length is 14 residues. The junction had 4 bases not matched to a gene; V was cut back by 2 bases and J by 6 bases. Germline V CDR1 and CDR2: SGHTA, FQGNSA.

The chain couples TRBV5-1 to TRBJ1-5; D is possibly TRBD1 (6 bases). Germline CDR1 is SGHRS and CDR2 is YFSETQ. This CDR3 spans 15 amino acids. Trimming shortened V by 3 bases and J by 4 bases, and 14 bases separated the two germline ends. This CDR3 reads CASSWDGQPNQPQHF. The CDR3 DNA reads TGCGCCAGCAGCTGGGATGGACAGCCGAATCAGCCCCAGCATTTT.

This clone was seen a few times. The genes are TRBV5-1 and TRBJ1-3; 12 bases agree with TRBD1. Germline V gene lookup returns CDR1 SGHRS and CDR2 YFSETQ. Unmatched junction bases numbered 9, after V lost 2 bases and J lost 0 bases. The CDR3 contains 19 residues. For the CDR3, the DNA is TGCGCCAGCAGCTTCGGGACAGGGGGCTCCCTAAGCTCTGGAAACACCATATATTTT. It codes for CASSFGTGGSLSSGNTIYF.

V and J are TRBV9 and TRBJ2-1; 7 bases line up with TRBD2. J was trimmed by 4 bases and V by 1 base; bases with no gene match: 5. CDR3 length: 15 amino acids. CDR1 and CDR2 from the germline V gene are SGDLS and YYNGEE. CDR3 in DNA: TGTGCCAGCAGCGTACTAGGCGGGGGTTACAATGAGCAGTTCTTC. This encodes CASSVLGGGYNEQFF.

The chain recombines TRBV9 with TRBJ1-1; 7 bases align to TRBD1. The CDR3 runs to 14 residues. The germline gives CDR1 SGDLS, CDR2 YYNGEE. V was pared by 1 base and J by 7 bases, with 7 bases of the junction left unmatched. The CDR3 coding sequence is TGTGCCAGCAGCGTATACAGGGGACGGGATGAAGCTTTCTTT. Translating gives CASSVYRGRDEAFF. Full variable domain (outside the CDR3, taken from reference TRBV9 and TRBJ1-1): DSGVTQTPKHLITATGQRVTLRCSPRSGDLSVYWYQQSLDQGLQFLIQYYNGEERAKGNILERFSAQQFPDLHSELNLSSLELGDSALYFCASSVYRGRDEAFFGQGTRLTVV.

The rearrangement joins TRBV4-3 to TRBJ2-2, with D tentatively TRBD2 (7 bases). The CDR3 is made up of 17 amino acids. Germline loops: CDR1 LGHNA, CDR2 YSLEER. Deletions cut 3 bases from V and 2 bases from J, with 16 bases between. CDR3 sequence (DNA): TGCGCCAGCAGCCATCTTAGGGGGGGACCTAACACCGGGGAGCTGTTTTTT. Translated, it gives CASSHLRGGPNTGELFF.

This clone was found once. The gene calls are TRBV6-1 and TRBJ1-6, with 8 bases identical to TRBD1. J lost 8 bases, V lost 2 bases, and 5 bases had no gene match. The CDR3 length is 15 residues. In germline, CDR1 is MNHNS, CDR2 SASEGT. As DNA, the CDR3 is TGTGCCAGCAGTGAATGGGAGACAGGGGATTCACCCCTCCACTTT. Translating it yields CASSEWETGDSPLHF.

The chain uses TRBV5-1 and TRBJ1-2; 10 bases are a match to TRBD1. This CDR3 is built from 14 residues. J was trimmed by 5 bases and V by 3 bases; bases with no gene match: 4. In germline, CDR1 is SGHRS, CDR2 YFSETQ. CDR3 sequence (DNA): TGCGCCAGCAGCTCTCCGGGACAGGGGTATGGCTACACCTTC. This gives the protein CASSSPGQGYGYTF.

The rearrangement links TRBV5-6 to TRBJ2-6; 9 bases are a match to TRBD1. V dropped 4 bases and J dropped 0; count of bases not matched to a gene: 8. The CDR3 length is 18 residues. Germline assignment: CDR1 SGHDT and CDR2 YYEEEE. The DNA of the CDR3 is TGTGCCAGCAGCGACCGGGACAGGGCCTACTCTGGGGCCAACGTCCTGACTTTC. This translates into CASSDRDRAYSGANVLTF.

The sample holds one count of this clone. The rearrangement links TRBV7-9 to TRBJ1-2, with D possibly being TRBD1 (6 bases). The germline V and J ends were trimmed by 5 bases and 6 bases, with 13 bases remaining between them. The CDR3 totals 13 residues. Germline lookup yields CDR1 SEHNR and CDR2 FQNEAQ (reference sequence). In nucleotides, the CDR3 is TGTGCCAGCAGCGGAACAGGGACCCATGGCTACACCTTC. It specifies CASSGTGTHGYTF.

J is TRBJ2-1 and V is TRBV5-4; 7 bases are a match to TRBD1. This CDR3 is built from 14 residues. Losses at the gene ends were 6 bases for V and 7 bases for J; bases not matched to a gene: 10. CDR1 and CDR2 (germline): SGHNT, YYREEE (reference sequence). The CDR3 is CASKGTASGNEQFF. The CDR3 DNA reads TGTGCCAGCAAGGGGACAGCCTCCGGGAATGAGCAGTTCTTC.